This T cell receptor (beta chain) was obtained from a study of cytomegalovirus exposure and HLA in healthy donors. A word on this clone: What it binds is not known.

Between the trimmed V and J ends, which lost 7 bases and 1 base, there was a span of 7 bases. CDR1 is LNHDA and CDR2 is SQIVND in the germline V gene (reference sequence). The CDR3 sequence is 12 residues long. Amplification used 60 Vbeta primers and 13 Jbeta primers. Profiling relied on immunoSEQ multiplex PCR, and the TCRdb table lists in-frame clones only, not all of them. Among over 100,000 clones, 65% to 75% were seen once, and the ten largest hold 4% to 5.5%. General study points: In a later analysis, at a false discovery rate of 0.05, roughly 16,000 TCR beta sequences matched HLA alleles. Most of the TCR beta V segments (in an earlier analysis) were productive either about 87% or about 30% of the time. An apparent linkage of common viral pathogens to several of the most significant clusters emerged in a later analysis. Listed as cytomegalovirus-associated were 164 TCR beta chains.

The J gene is TRBJ1-1, the V gene TRBV19, with a possible D match to TRBD1 (5 bases). Sequencing used PBMCs. This sequence was found in a man younger than 45 in good health and CMV-seropositive. Here the CDR3 DNA reads TGTGCCAGTAACGGGGGGAACACTGAAGCTTTCTTT. It encodes CASNGGNTEAFF.